A selection of T cell receptor beta chains follows, all from one sample in a study of blood T cells in healthy people across ages. In TCRdb, the 5' RACE reads were re-called with MiXCR into one record per CDR3 protein. Among around 800,000 distinct CDR3 sequences, about 26% were seen once, and the ten largest hold around 3%. The same sample was also studied in work on T cells of mothers and their children.

Sequenced sample: blood. The receptor source for this set is a boy aged 5-17 years in good health. Each CDR3 is given with its conserved first and last residue. The D gene is left open where the match is weak. Not every row has a clone size; where given, it reads once, few, many or a size class.

>TRBJ2-7|.|TRBV29-1|.
CSAGTSGAYEQYF
TGCAGCGCTGGGACATCAGGGGCCTACGAGCAGTACTTC
>TRBJ2-7|.|TRBV2|.
CASCPDGSYEQYF
TGTGCCAGCTGTCCTGACGGTTCCTACGAGCAGTACTTC
>TRBJ2-5|TRBD2|TRBV7-9|few
CASSDLGTSGPVYF
TGTGCCAGCAGCGACCTCGGGACTAGCGGGCCAGTGTACTTC
>TRBJ2-1|.|TRBV20-1|few
CSARTLSGNEQFF
TGCAGTGCAAGGACCCTATCCGGGAATGAGCAGTTCTTC
>TRBJ1-4|.|TRBV6-6|few
CASSYSENEKLFF
TGTGCCAGCAGTTACTCCGAAAATGAAAAACTGTTTTTT
>TRBJ2-7|.|TRBV7-6|few
CASINPGGGEQYF
TGTGCCAGCATCAACCCAGGGGGGGGCGAGCAGTACTTC
>TRBJ1-4|.|TRBV20-1|few
CSAFFSGGEKLFF
TGCAGTGCTTTTTTCTCCGGGGGTGAAAAACTGTTTTTT
>TRBJ2-5|.|TRBV5-1|.
CASGAGGLQETQYF
TGCGCCAGCGGGGCCGGGGGCCTTCAAGAGACCCAGTACTTC
>TRBJ2-7|TRBD1|TRBV28|few
CASSTPDRGGEQYF
TGTGCCAGCAGCACCCCGGACAGGGGGGGCGAGCAGTACTTC
>TRBJ1-1|TRBD1|TRBV3-1|.
CASSLLSDTGGSEAFF
TGTGCCAGCAGCCTCTTATCTGATACAGGGGGGAGTGAAGCTTTCTTT
>TRBJ2-3|TRBD1|TRBV5-1|.
CASRGTGTGPPDTQYF
TGCGCCAGCAGAGGAACCGGGACAGGGCCCCCAGATACGCAGTATTTT
>TRBJ1-4|TRBD1|TRBV12-3/TRBV12-4|once
CASKQTGVVANEKLFF
TGTGCCAGCAAACAGACAGGGGTGGTGGCTAATGAAAAACTGTTTTTT
>TRBJ2-6|.|TRBV3-1|few
CASSQAPSGANALTF
TGTGCCAGCAGCCAAGCACCCTCTGGGGCCAACGCCCTGACTTTC
>TRBJ2-1|TRBD1|TRBV9|.
CASSASTSRGSYNEQFF
TGTGCCAGCAGCGCCTCTACTTCCAGGGGGTCCTACAATGAGCAGTTCTTC
>TRBJ1-2|.|TRBV12-3/TRBV12-4|once
CASSAGRVHGYTF
TGTGCCAGCAGTGCCGGGAGGGTCCATGGCTACACCTTC
>TRBJ1-5|TRBD1|TRBV6-1|.
CASEDRGNQPQHF
TGTGCCAGCGAGGACAGGGGAAATCAGCCCCAGCATTTT
>TRBJ1-3|TRBD1|TRBV6-5|.
CASSRQGSGNTIYF
TGTGCCAGCAGTCGACAGGGCTCTGGAAACACCATATATTTT
>TRBJ2-5|.|TRBV11-2|many
CASSLDGGPQETQYF
TGTGCCAGCAGCTTAGATGGGGGTCCCCAAGAGACCCAGTACTTC
>TRBJ2-1|TRBD2|TRBV20-1|once
CSARAGAIYNEQFF
TGCAGTGCTCGAGCGGGGGCAATCTACAATGAGCAGTTCTTC
>TRBJ1-3|TRBD1|TRBV15|.
CATRGTGGKTSGNTIYF
TGTGCCACCAGGGGGACAGGGGGAAAAACCTCTGGAAACACCATATATTTT
>TRBJ2-7|.|TRBV24-1|.
CATSDLHQGLTYEQYF
TGTGCCACCAGTGATCTCCACCAGGGGTTAACCTACGAGCAGTACTTC
>TRBJ2-7|TRBD1|TRBV12-3/TRBV12-4|.
CASSFLQGGSEQYF
TGTGCCAGCAGTTTCTTACAGGGGGGTTCCGAGCAGTACTTC
>TRBJ2-7|TRBD2|TRBV13|.
CASSLDRGGTNEQYF
TGTGCCAGCAGCTTAGACCGCGGGGGGACCAACGAGCAGTACTTC
>TRBJ2-1|TRBD2|TRBV7-3|.
CASSKGSGGANEQFF
TGTGCCAGCAGCAAGGGTAGCGGGGGGGCCAATGAGCAGTTCTTC
>TRBJ2-1|TRBD2|TRBV7-9|.
CASSFAGTRRYNEQFF
TGTGCCAGCAGTTTCGCCGGGACTAGGAGATACAATGAGCAGTTCTTC
>TRBJ1-6|TRBD1|TRBV20-1|.
CSARDPGQGDNSPLHF
TGCAGTGCTAGAGATCCGGGACAGGGGGATAATTCACCCCTCCACTTT
>TRBJ1-2|.|TRBV6-5|.
CASSDDRSYGYTF
TGTGCCAGCAGCGACGACAGGAGCTATGGCTACACCTTC
>TRBJ2-3|.|TRBV6-1|.
CASSEDRDGTDTQYF
TGTGCCAGCAGTGAAGACAGGGACGGCACAGATACGCAGTATTTT
>TRBJ2-2|.|TRBV2|few
CASSPGAPLGTGELFF
TGTGCCAGCAGTCCCGGGGCACCCCTAGGGACCGGGGAGCTGTTTTTT
>TRBJ2-5|.|TRBV2|many
CASSEGGEETQYF
TGTGCCAGCAGTGAAGGGGGGGAAGAGACCCAGTACTTC
>TRBJ2-7|TRBD1|TRBV3-1|.
CASSQVQGVYEQYF
TGTGCCAGCAGCCAAGTCCAGGGGGTATACGAGCAGTACTTC
>TRBJ2-5|TRBD2|TRBV20-1|few
CSARDGASGGPQETQYF
TGCAGTGCTAGAGATGGGGCTAGCGGGGGGCCCCAAGAGACCCAGTACTTC
>TRBJ2-7|.|TRBV6-1|.
CASSARDDTYEQYF
TGTGCCAGCAGTGCCCGGGACGACACCTACGAGCAGTACTTC
>TRBJ2-7|.|TRBV10-3|.
CAISGQEASYEQYF
TGTGCCATCAGTGGGCAGGAGGCTTCCTACGAGCAGTACTTC
>TRBJ1-2|.|TRBV15|.
CATSRGGIGDGYTF
TGTGCCACCAGCAGGGGCGGGATAGGGGACGGCTACACCTTC
>TRBJ1-1|.|TRBV5-1|.
CASSMQGRF
TGCGCCAGCAGCATGCAGGGGCGGTTT
>TRBJ1-2|.|TRBV29-1|.
CSVPRAGTDFNYGYTF
TGCAGCGTTCCCCGGGCCGGGACGGATTTTAACTATGGCTACACCTTC
>TRBJ2-1|TRBD1|TRBV6-5|.
CASSYSGTGSVFF
TGTGCCAGCAGTTACTCCGGGACAGGGTCTGTTTTCTTC
>TRBJ2-2|.|TRBV12-3/TRBV12-4|few
CASSRSGTLNTGELFF
TGTGCCAGCAGTCGCTCCGGGACTCTGAACACCGGGGAGCTGTTTTTT
>TRBJ1-4|TRBD1|TRBV3-1|.
CASSQVSGGEEKLFF
TGTGCCAGCAGCCAAGTGTCAGGGGGTGAAGAAAAACTGTTTTTT
>TRBJ2-3|TRBD2|TRBV28|.
CASSLGASGNTDTQYF
TGTGCCAGCAGTTTAGGGGCTAGCGGGAATACAGATACGCAGTATTTT
>TRBJ2-1|.|TRBV21-1|.
CASSKRGRVPTQNEQFF
TGTGCCAGCAGCAAAAGGGGCAGGGTTCCTACCCAAAATGAGCAGTTCTTC
>TRBJ1-2|TRBD1|TRBV7-3|.
CASSLILTGVGYTF
TGTGCCAGCAGCTTAATCCTGACAGGGGTTGGCTACACCTTC
>TRBJ1-6|.|TRBV20-1|few
CSCRDSSYNSPLHF
TGTAGCTGTAGAGATTCCTCCTATAATTCACCCCTCCACTTT
>TRBJ2-5|TRBD1|TRBV6-5|few
CASTQGDRETQYF
TGTGCCAGCACCCAGGGGGACCGTGAGACCCAGTACTTC
>TRBJ1-4|.|TRBV29-1|.
CSVDGSNEKRFF
TGCAGCGTTGACGGGAGTAATGAAAAACGGTTTTTT
>TRBJ2-1|TRBD2|TRBV7-2|few
CASNYDPGREGYNEQFF
TGTGCCAGCAACTATGACCCCGGCCGGGAGGGCTACAATGAGCAGTTCTTC
>TRBJ1-6|TRBD1|TRBV10-3|few
CAIARDRVSSPLHF
TGTGCCATCGCCCGGGACAGGGTTAGCTCACCCCTCCACTTT
>TRBJ1-2|.|TRBV6-5|many
CASSGRWREHYGYTF
TGTGCCAGCAGTGGCCGATGGAGGGAACACTATGGCTACACCTTC
>TRBJ1-3|.|TRBV6-4|many
CASSDLSGNTIYF
TGTGCCAGCAGTGATCTCTCTGGAAACACCATATATTTT
>TRBJ2-3|.|TRBV2|few
CASSEATDTQYF
TGTGCCAGCAGTGAGGCTACAGATACGCAGTATTTT
>TRBJ1-2|.|TRBV6-5|.
CASSPTGGRAYGYTF
TGTGCCAGCAGTCCAACCGGGGGGCGCGCCTATGGCTACACCTTC
>TRBJ2-3|TRBD2|TRBV29-1|few
CSVARETSAQYF
TGCAGCGTTGCCCGGGAGACTAGCGCGCAGTATTTT
>TRBJ2-1|TRBD2|TRBV20-1|.
CSAGPTSGGWNEQFF
TGCAGTGCCGGACCGACTAGCGGGGGGTGGAATGAGCAGTTCTTC
>TRBJ2-1|TRBD2|TRBV10-3|.
CAISPDGTSGASEQFF
TGTGCCATCAGCCCTGACGGGACTAGCGGGGCGAGTGAGCAGTTCTTC
>TRBJ1-2|.|TRBV7-9|.
CASSATTGRFAYGHTF
TGTGCCAGCAGCGCTACCACAGGGAGGTTTGCCTATGGCCACACCTTC